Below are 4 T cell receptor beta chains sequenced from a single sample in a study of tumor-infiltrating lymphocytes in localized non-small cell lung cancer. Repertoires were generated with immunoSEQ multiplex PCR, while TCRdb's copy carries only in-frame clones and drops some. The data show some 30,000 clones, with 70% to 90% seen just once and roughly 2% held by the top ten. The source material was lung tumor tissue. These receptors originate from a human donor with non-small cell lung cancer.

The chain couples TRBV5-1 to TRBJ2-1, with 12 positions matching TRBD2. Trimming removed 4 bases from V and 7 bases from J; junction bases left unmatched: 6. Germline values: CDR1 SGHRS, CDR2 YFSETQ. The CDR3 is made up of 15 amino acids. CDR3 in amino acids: CASSTRLAGVNEQFF. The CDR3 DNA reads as TGCGCCAGCAGCACAAGACTAGCGGGGGTGAATGAGCAGTTCTTC.

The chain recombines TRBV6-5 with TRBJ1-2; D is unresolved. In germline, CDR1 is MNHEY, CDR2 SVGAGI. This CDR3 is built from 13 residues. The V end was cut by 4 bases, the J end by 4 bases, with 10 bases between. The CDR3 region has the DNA TGTGCCAGCAGTTCATACAGCGGCTATGGCTACACCTTC. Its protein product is CASSSYSGYGYTF.

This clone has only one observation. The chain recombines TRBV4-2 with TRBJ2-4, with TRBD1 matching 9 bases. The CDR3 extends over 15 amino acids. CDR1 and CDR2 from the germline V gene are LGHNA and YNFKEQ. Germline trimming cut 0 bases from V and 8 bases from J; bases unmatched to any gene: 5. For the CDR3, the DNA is TGTGCCAGCAGCCAAGAGGACAGGGGAGGGGACATTCAGTACTTC. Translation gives CASSQEDRGGDIQYF.

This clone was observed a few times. The CDR3 loop is CASSLTGSYNEQFF. The CDR3 DNA is TGCGCCAGCAGCTTGACAGGGTCATACAATGAGCAGTTCTTC. The chain carries TRBV5-1 and TRBJ2-1; perhaps TRBD1 as D (6 bases). Germline V CDR1 and CDR2: SGHRS, YFSETQ. This CDR3 is built from 14 residues. V was trimmed by 1 base and J by 4 bases, leaving 9 bases between them.